This entry lists 22 T cell receptor beta chains sequenced from one sample in a study of blood T cell repertoires in COVID-19. The assay was immunoSEQ multiplex PCR, and TCRdb's table has in-frame clones only and misses some. The profile shows 250,000 to 350,000 clones, around 84% of them singletons. Sample: peripheral blood. The receptors derive from a human donor with COVID-19, enrolled during active disease. The donor label of this sample is uncertain.

The table lists this clone with a count of one. The V gene is TRBV21-1, the J gene TRBJ2-2; the D call of TRBD1 is as the table states it, not checked on the DNA. TRBV21-1 is listed as a pseudogene. The CDR3 is 17 residues long. The CDR3 spells CASSKEGKLPNTGELFF. The CDR3 bases are TGTGCCAGCAGCAAAGAGGGGAAGCTACCGAACACCGGGGAGCTGTTTTTT.

This clone occurred once. The rearrangement uses TRBV3-1 (or the pseudogene TRBV3-2) and TRBJ1-5; D not resolved. V was trimmed by 0 bases and J by 3 bases, leaving 9 bases between them. In germline, CDR1 is LGHDT, CDR2 YNNKEL (reference sequence). This CDR3 spans 15 amino acids. As DNA, the CDR3 is TGTGCCAGCAGCCAAGATGGACGGGACAATCAGCCCCAGCATTTT. It specifies CASSQDGRDNQPQHF.

The genes are TRBV10-3 and TRBJ1-6; TRBD1 aligns across 7 bases. Germline V gives CDR1 ENHRY, CDR2 SYGVKD. The CDR3 runs to 12 residues. With V trimmed by 8 bases and J by 6 bases, 1 base remained unmatched. The CDR3 spells CAIGTVNSPLHF. CDR3 DNA: TGTGCCATCGGGACAGTTAATTCACCCCTCCACTTT.

The CDR3 DNA sequence: TGTGCCAGCAGTGAAGGGCAAGGACTCCAAGAGACCCAGTACTTC. Protein sequence: CASSEGQGLQETQYF. The chain links TRBV2 to TRBJ2-5; weak D call: TRBD2 (5 bases). Trimming cost V 1 base and J 1 base, with 10 bases left between them. CDR1 SNHLY and CDR2 FYNNEI come from the germline V gene. This CDR3 is built from 15 residues.

The chain uses TRBV11-3 and TRBJ1-1; D call uncertain. V was shortened by 2 bases and J by 3 bases, with 7 bases between the two germline ends. Germline V gives CDR1 SGHNT, CDR2 YENEEA. This CDR3 region has 13 residues. The CDR3 region is CASSLHQDTEAFF. The CDR3 region has the DNA TGTGCCAGCAGCTTACACCAGGACACTGAAGCTTTCTTT.

This chain links TRBV29-1 with TRBJ1-1; no definite D call. Germline V gives CDR1 SQVTM, CDR2 ANQGSEA. The CDR3 totals 12 residues. The V end lost 4 bases, the J end lost 1 base, and 7 bases lay between the germline ends. CDR3 nucleotides: TGCAGCGTTGTGTTCGGGAACACTGAAGCTTTCTTT. It specifies CSVVFGNTEAFF.

This rearrangement joins TRBV5-4 to TRBJ1-2, with 7 nucleotides matching TRBD1. The germline gives CDR1 SGHNT, CDR2 YYREEE (reference sequence). The V and J ends lost 4 bases and 3 bases, in that order; junction bases with no gene match: 6. The CDR3 is 14 residues long. The CDR3: CASSGQAGHYGYTF. The CDR3 bases are TGTGCCAGCAGCGGACAGGCGGGGCACTATGGCTACACCTTC. The variable domain in full, completed from reference TRBV5-4 and TRBJ1-2, reads ETGVTQSPTHLIKTRGQQVTLRCSSQSGHNTVSWYQQALGQGPQFIFQYYREEENGRGNFPPRFSGLQFPNYSSELNVNALELDDSALYLCASSGQAGHYGYTFGSGTRLTVV.

V gene TRBV6-6 combines with J gene TRBJ2-3; 8 bases fit TRBD2. V was pared by 2 bases and J by 4 bases, with 8 bases of the junction left unmatched. In germline, CDR1 is MNHNY, CDR2 SVGAGI (reference sequence). The CDR3 is made up of 16 amino acids. The CDR3 coding sequence is TGTGCCAGCAGTTACCCAAAAGGACTAGCAGCAGATACGCAGTATTTT. This gives the protein CASSYPKGLAADTQYF.

CDR3 amino acids: CASSPPTGGTMNTEAFF. In nucleotides, the CDR3 is TGCGCCAGCAGTCCACCGACAGGGGGGACCATGAACACTGAAGCTTTCTTT. The chain combines TRBV5-1 with TRBJ1-1, with TRBD1 matching 9 bases. CDR1 and CDR2 (germline): SGHRS, YFSETQ. V trimming: 5 bases; J trimming: 0 bases; junction bases outside the gene matches: 11. The CDR3 spans 17 residues.

This clone was picked up a small number of times. One end of the junction is discordant with germline, which a read error may explain. The chain links TRBV7-7 to TRBJ1-5, with D tentatively TRBD1 (6 bases). The CDR3 is 18 amino acids. The germline CDR1 and CDR2 sequences are SSHAT and FNYEAQ (reference sequence). In DNA, the CDR3 is TGTGCTAGCAGTTTCAAACCGACAGGACAAAATAGCAATCAGCCCCAGCATTTT. Amino acid sequence: CASSFKPTGQNSNQPQHF.

The chain employs TRBV7-9 and TRBJ1-2; D is possibly TRBD1 (6 bases). Trimming left V 5 bases short and J 3 bases short, with 13 bases between. CDR1 is SEHNR, CDR2 FQNEAQ, per germline (reference sequence). This CDR3 spans 14 amino acids. CDR3: CASSPTSGDYGYTF. The CDR3, as DNA: TGTGCCAGCAGCCCGACCTCAGGGGACTATGGCTACACCTTC.

The chain combines TRBV7-3 with TRBJ2-1; 12 nucleotides match TRBD2. Germline loops: CDR1 SGHTA, CDR2 FQGTGA. This CDR3 comprises 17 residues. J lost 8 bases, V lost 4 bases, and 12 bases had no gene match. The CDR3 region has the DNA TGTGCCAGCAGCTCCCAATGGACTAGCGGGGCTTTAGATGAGCAGTTCTTC. Residues: CASSSQWTSGALDEQFF.

The gene calls are TRBV19 and TRBJ1-2; D gene ambiguous. The germline V gene encodes CDR1 LNHDA and CDR2 SQIVND (reference sequence). The CDR3 is made up of 15 amino acids. V gave up 2 bases and J gave up 3 bases, with 13 bases separating them. Here the CDR3 reads CASSIPQSWHYGYTF. CDR3 sequence (DNA): TGTGCCAGTAGTATACCCCAGTCCTGGCACTATGGCTACACCTTC.

The CDR3 bases are TGTGCCAGCGGCCCGTCCGGGACAGGGAACCAAGAGACCCAGTACTTC. Protein sequence: CASGPSGTGNQETQYF. The chain employs TRBV5-4 and TRBJ2-5, with 9 bases that match TRBD1. V trimming: 7 bases; J trimming: 0 bases; junction bases outside the gene matches: 10. Germline V lookup: CDR1 SGHNT, CDR2 YYREEE (reference sequence). The CDR3 loop spans 16 amino acids.

The chain combines TRBV6-5 with TRBJ1-1; no definite D call. CDR3 size: 15 residues. From germline, CDR1 is MNHEY and CDR2 SVGAGI. Trimming took 0 bases from V and 1 from J, leaving 9 bases between them. The DNA for the CDR3 is TGTGCCAGCAGTTACTCGAATTCGGGGAACACTGAAGCTTTCTTT. Translating it yields CASSYSNSGNTEAFF.

This sequence joins TRBV30 and TRBJ2-1, with no clear D. Germline lookup yields CDR1 GTSNPN and CDR2 SVGIG (reference sequence). The CDR3 has 13 residues. V shed 3 bases and J shed 7 bases, with 13 bases lying between them. In DNA, the CDR3 is TGTGCCTGGAGACCAGGCGTATGGAATGAGCAGTTCTTC. Amino acids: CAWRPGVWNEQFF.

The chain has TRBV21-1 and TRBJ1-5. TRBV21-1 is tagged as a pseudogene. This CDR3 is built from 14 residues. In DNA, the CDR3 is TGTGCCAGCAGCAAAGAATTCACGCAGCGGCCCCAGCATTTT. Protein: CASSKEFTQRPQHF.

The chain couples TRBV7-2 to TRBJ2-7; D is unclear. Per germline, CDR1 SGHTA and CDR2 FQGNSA. This CDR3 comprises 13 residues. V shed 1 base and J shed 4 bases, with 8 bases lying between them. As DNA, the CDR3 is TGTGCCAGCAGCTTAGGGGTCAGGTACGAGCAGTACTTC. It translates to CASSLGVRYEQYF.

The chain combines TRBV3-1 (or the pseudogene TRBV3-2) with TRBJ1-6; 8 bases align to TRBD1. Germline V gives CDR1 LGHDT, CDR2 YNNKEL (reference sequence). Germline trimming cut 1 base from V and 6 bases from J; bases unmatched to any gene: 8. This CDR3 region has 17 residues. CDR3 protein: CASSQGITGGRNSPLHF. Here the CDR3 DNA reads TGTGCCAGCAGCCAAGGAATTACAGGGGGACGTAATTCACCCCTCCACTTT.

The gene calls are TRBV7-3 and TRBJ2-5; 8 bases line up with TRBD2. Germline CDR1 SGHTA, CDR2 FQGTGA. The CDR3 covers 15 residues. The V gene end was trimmed by 0 bases and the J gene end by 4 bases; junction bases not matched to a gene: 4. Here the CDR3 DNA reads TGTGCCAGCAGCTTAACGGGACTAGAAGGAGAGACCCAGTACTTC. This codes for CASSLTGLEGETQYF.

The rearrangement uses TRBV3-1 (or the pseudogene TRBV3-2) and TRBJ2-2; 8 bases align to TRBD1. The CDR3 totals 16 residues. Germline loops: CDR1 LGHDT, CDR2 YNNKEL (reference sequence). V shed 0 bases, J shed 4 bases, and the junction held 4 bases outside the gene matches. The CDR3 spells CASSQEDRGGTGELFF. The CDR3 DNA reads as TGTGCCAGCAGCCAAGAAGACAGGGGAGGCACCGGGGAGCTGTTTTTT.

CDR3 in amino acids: CASSSIHYEQYF. CDR3 bases: TGTGCCAGTAGTTCTATCCACTACGAGCAGTACTTC. The chain is built from TRBV19 and TRBJ2-7; no definite D call. Germline CDR1 and CDR2: LNHDA and SQIVND (reference sequence). The CDR3 extends over 12 amino acids. The V and J ends lost 5 bases and 3 bases respectively, with 8 bases between them.